The 7 T cell receptor beta chains below all came from one sample that was sequenced in a study of regulatory T cells in long-lasting Graves disease. Library construction for TCR beta used iRepertoire HTBI primers and Arm-PCR of CDR3 regions. One entry per CDR3 protein, called by TCRdb with MiXCR from the multiplex PCR reads. The data show approximately 400,000 distinct CDR3 sequences, roughly 20% seen once. Time point of the sample: persistent/refractory GD, antithyroid drugs over 5 years with positive TRAb. Extracted PBMC RNA gave rise to the TCR library. The specimen comprised peripheral blood mononuclear cells (PBMCs), sampled when the disease was refractory, from a patient treated with antithyroid drugs. The receptors come from a female donor with Graves disease.

In its sample, this clonotype was seen a few times. The chain couples TRBV7-9 to TRBJ2-7; 9 bases agree with TRBD1. This CDR3 comprises 14 residues. Germline trimming cut 4 bases from V and 6 bases from J; bases unmatched to any gene: 7. Germline V gene lookup returns CDR1 SEHNR and CDR2 FQNEAQ (reference sequence). The CDR3 DNA sequence: TGTGCCAGCAGCTCACCGGGACAGGGAAGCGAGCAGTACTTC. This encodes CASSSPGQGSEQYF. The variable domain in full, with the rest retrieved from reference TRBV7-9 and TRBJ2-7, is DTGVSQNPRHKITKRGQNVTFRCDPISEHNRLYWYRQTLGQGPEFLTYFQNEAQLEKSRLLSDRFSAERPKGSFSTLEIQRTEQGDSAMYLCASSSPGQGSEQYFGPGTRLTVT.

Ten or more counts support this clonotype. The rearrangement links TRBV28 to TRBJ2-5; 8 bases are shared with TRBD2. Trimming at V came to 8 bases and at J to 5 bases, leaving 7 bases not matched to a gene. From germline, CDR1 is MDHEN and CDR2 SYDVKM. The CDR3 loop spans 13 amino acids. CDR3 region: CASAGLAAETQYF. CDR3 DNA: TGTGCCAGCGCCGGACTAGCTGCTGAGACCCAGTACTTC.

This sequence joins TRBV7-2 and TRBJ1-3, with a possible D match to TRBD1 (5 bases). This CDR3 comprises 16 residues. V lost 4 bases and J 2 bases, leaving 15 bases between the germline ends. Germline V gene sequence: CDR1 SGHTA, CDR2 FQGNSA. The CDR3: CASSSTQRGTGNTIYF. The CDR3 DNA sequence: TGTGCCAGCAGCTCGACTCAGAGGGGTACTGGAAACACCATATATTTT.

This clonotype was counted many times. CDR3 DNA: TGTGCCAGCAGCTTAGTGGTCGGGACACCAACTAACTATGGCTACACCTTC. It translates to CASSLVVGTPTNYGYTF. The chain combines TRBV7-9 with TRBJ1-2; TRBD1 is a possible D gene (6 bases). CDR1 and CDR2 (germline): SEHNR, FQNEAQ (reference sequence). The length of the CDR3 is 17 residues. V was shortened by 1 base and J by 0 bases, with 15 bases between the two germline ends.

The table lists this clonotype with a few counts. The gene calls are TRBV24-1 and TRBJ2-7; 7 nucleotides match TRBD1. The V segment lost 3 bases and the J segment 4 bases; nucleotides outside the gene matches: 8. Looked up from germline, CDR1 is KGHDR and CDR2 is SFDVKD. The CDR3 consists of 15 residues. CDR3 bases: TGTGCCACCAGTGATGCCCGGGACAGTTCTTACGAGCAGTACTTC. Amino acids: CATSDARDSSYEQYF.

This clonotype was observed many times. The V gene is TRBV27, the J gene TRBJ1-1; D gene ambiguous. In germline, CDR1 is MNHEY, CDR2 SMNVEV (reference sequence). This CDR3 is built from 16 residues. V shed 3 bases and J shed 1 base, with 15 bases lying between them. Here the CDR3 DNA reads TGTGCCAGCAGTTTTAGGGTGGCGAAGGGGAACACTGAAGCTTTCTTT. Its protein product is CASSFRVAKGNTEAFF.

This clonotype was seen at least ten times. V usage is TRBV12-3 or TRBV12-4 and J usage is TRBJ1-3; the D is unclear. Trimming removed 3 bases from V and 0 bases from J, with 12 bases in between. This CDR3 has 16 residues. The DNA of the CDR3 is TGTGCCAGCAGTTTGAATAAACCGAGCTCTGGAAACACCATATATTTT. Translated, it gives CASSLNKPSSGNTIYF.